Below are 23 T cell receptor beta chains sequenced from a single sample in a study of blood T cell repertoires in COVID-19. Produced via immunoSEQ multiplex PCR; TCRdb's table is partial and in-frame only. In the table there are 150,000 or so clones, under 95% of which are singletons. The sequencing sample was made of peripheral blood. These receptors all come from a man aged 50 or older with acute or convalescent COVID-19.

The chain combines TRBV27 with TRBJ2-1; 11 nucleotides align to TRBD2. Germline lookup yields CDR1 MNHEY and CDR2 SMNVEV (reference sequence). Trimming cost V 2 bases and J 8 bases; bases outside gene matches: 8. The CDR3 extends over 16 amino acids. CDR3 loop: CASSLTSGSVWYEQFF. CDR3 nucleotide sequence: TGTGCCAGCAGTTTAACTAGCGGGAGCGTATGGTATGAGCAGTTCTTC.

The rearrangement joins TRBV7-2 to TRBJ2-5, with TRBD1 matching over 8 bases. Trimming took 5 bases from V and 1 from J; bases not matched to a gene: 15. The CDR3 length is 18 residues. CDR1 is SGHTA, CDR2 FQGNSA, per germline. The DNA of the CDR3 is TGTGCCAGCAGCCACCATCGTCTGGGACAGGTACTCCAAGAGACCCAGTACTTC. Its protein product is CASSHHRLGQVLQETQYF.

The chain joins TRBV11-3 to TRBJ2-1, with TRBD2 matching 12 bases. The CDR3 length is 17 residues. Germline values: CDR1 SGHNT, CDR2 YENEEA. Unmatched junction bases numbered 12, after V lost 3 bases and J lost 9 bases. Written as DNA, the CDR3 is TGTGCCAGCAGCTTGTTGGGTCTAGCGGGGGGGCCGAGTGAGCAGTTCTTC. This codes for CASSLLGLAGGPSEQFF. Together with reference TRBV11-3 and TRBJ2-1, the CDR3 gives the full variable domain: EAGVVQSPRYKIIEKKQPVAFWCNPISGHNTLYWYLQNLGQGPELLIRYENEEAVDDSQLPKDRFSAERLKGVDSTLKIQPAELGDSAVYLCASSLLGLAGGPSEQFFGPGTRLTVL.

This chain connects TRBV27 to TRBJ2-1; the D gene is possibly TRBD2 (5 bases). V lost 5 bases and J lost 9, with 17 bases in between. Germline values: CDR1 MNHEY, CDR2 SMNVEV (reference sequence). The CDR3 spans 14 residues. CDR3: CASSKGGPTREQFF. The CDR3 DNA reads TGTGCCAGCAGTAAGGGCGGGCCCACCCGTGAGCAGTTCTTC.

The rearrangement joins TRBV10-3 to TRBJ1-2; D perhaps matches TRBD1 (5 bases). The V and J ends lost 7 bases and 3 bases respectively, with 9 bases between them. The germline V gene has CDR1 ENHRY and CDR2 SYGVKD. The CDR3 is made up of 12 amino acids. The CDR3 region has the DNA TGTGCCATCAATCCGGGGGACTATGGCTACACCTTC. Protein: CAINPGDYGYTF.

The CDR3 DNA is TGTGCCAGCAGCGGACCGGGACTGATGTCCTACGAGCAGTACTTC. Residues: CASSGPGLMSYEQYF. The rearrangement uses TRBV11-2 and TRBJ2-7, with D perhaps TRBD2 (6 bases). The CDR3 sequence is 15 residues long. Trimming stripped 5 bases from V and 1 base from J, with 15 bases between. Germline CDR1 and CDR2: SGHAT and FQNNGV.

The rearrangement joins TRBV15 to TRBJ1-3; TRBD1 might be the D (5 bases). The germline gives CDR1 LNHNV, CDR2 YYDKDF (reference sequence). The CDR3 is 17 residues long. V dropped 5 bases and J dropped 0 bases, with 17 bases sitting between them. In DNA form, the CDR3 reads TGTGCCACCAGCCGAAATCCACAGGTCCCCTCTGGAAACACCATATATTTT. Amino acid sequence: CATSRNPQVPSGNTIYF.

This CDR3 is CASSTDRGSYEQYF. In DNA, the CDR3 is TGTGCCAGCAGTACGGACAGGGGATCCTACGAGCAGTACTTC. The J gene is TRBJ2-7, the V gene TRBV6-5; 9 bases line up with TRBD1. This CDR3 comprises 14 residues. The V segment lost 5 bases and the J segment 1 base; nucleotides outside the gene matches: 3. The germline V gene encodes CDR1 MNHEY and CDR2 SVGAGI.

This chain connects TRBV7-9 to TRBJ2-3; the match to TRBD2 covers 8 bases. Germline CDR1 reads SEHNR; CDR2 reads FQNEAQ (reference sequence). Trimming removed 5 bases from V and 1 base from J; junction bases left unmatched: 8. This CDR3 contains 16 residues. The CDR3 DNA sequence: TGTGCCAGCAGCCCACGCGTTAGCGGGGGCACAGATACGCAGTATTTT. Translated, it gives CASSPRVSGGTDTQYF.

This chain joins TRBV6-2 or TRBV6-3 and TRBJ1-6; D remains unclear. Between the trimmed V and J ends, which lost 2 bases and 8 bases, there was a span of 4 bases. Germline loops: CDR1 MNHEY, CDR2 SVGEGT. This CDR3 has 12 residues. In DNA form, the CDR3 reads TGTGCCAGCAGTTACCAGGATTCACCCCTCCACTTT. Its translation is CASSYQDSPLHF.

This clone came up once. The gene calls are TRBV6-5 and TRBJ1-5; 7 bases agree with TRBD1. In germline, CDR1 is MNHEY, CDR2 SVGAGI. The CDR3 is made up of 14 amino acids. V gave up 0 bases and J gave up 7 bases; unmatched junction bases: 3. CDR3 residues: CASSYSDRAQPQHF. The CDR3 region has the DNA TGTGCCAGCAGTTACTCCGACAGGGCCCAGCCCCAGCATTTT.

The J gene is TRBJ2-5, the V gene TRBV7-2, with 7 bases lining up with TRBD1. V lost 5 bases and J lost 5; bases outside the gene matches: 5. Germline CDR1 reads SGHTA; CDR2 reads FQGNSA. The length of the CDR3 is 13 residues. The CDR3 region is CASSLLDRETQYF. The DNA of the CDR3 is TGTGCCAGCAGCCTCCTGGACAGGGAGACCCAGTACTTC.

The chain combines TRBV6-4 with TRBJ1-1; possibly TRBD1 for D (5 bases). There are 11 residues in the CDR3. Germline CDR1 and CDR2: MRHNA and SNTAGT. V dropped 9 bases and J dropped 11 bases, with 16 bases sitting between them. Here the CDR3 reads CASRQSGVAFF. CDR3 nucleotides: TGTGCCAGTAGACAGTCAGGCGTGGCTTTCTTT.

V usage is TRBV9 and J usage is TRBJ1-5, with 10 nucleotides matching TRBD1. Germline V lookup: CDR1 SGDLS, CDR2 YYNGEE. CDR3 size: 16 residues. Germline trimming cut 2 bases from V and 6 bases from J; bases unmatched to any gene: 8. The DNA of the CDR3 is TGTGCCAGCAGCGTTCGGGACAGGGGCCTGGGTCAGCCCCAGCATTTT. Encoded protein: CASSVRDRGLGQPQHF.

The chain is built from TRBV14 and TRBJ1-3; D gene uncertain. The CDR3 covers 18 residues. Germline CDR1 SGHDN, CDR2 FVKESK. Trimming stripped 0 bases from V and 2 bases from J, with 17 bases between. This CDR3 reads CASSQDFAGATPGNTIYF. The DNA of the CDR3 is TGTGCCAGCAGCCAAGATTTCGCCGGAGCGACTCCTGGAAACACCATATATTTT.

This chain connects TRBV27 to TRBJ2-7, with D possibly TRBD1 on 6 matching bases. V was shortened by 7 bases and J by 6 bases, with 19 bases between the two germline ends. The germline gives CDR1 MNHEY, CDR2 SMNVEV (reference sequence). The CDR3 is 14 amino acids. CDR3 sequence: CASTPRGSFGEQYF. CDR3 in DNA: TGTGCCAGCACCCCAAGGGGGTCATTCGGCGAGCAGTACTTC.

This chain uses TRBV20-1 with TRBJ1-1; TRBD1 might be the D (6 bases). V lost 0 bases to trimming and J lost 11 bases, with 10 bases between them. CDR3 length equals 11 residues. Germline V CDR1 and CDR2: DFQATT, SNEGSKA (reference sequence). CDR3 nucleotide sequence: TGCAGTGCTAGAGAACCAGGGGACGCTTTCTTT. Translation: CSAREPGDAFF.

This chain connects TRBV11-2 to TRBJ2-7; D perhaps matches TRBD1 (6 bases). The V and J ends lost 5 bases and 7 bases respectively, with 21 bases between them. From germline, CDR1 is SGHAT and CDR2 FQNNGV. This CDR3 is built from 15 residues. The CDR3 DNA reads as TGTGCCAGCAGCCTCGGACAGCGAACCCCCTGGGAGCAGTACGTC. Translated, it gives CASSLGQRTPWEQYV.

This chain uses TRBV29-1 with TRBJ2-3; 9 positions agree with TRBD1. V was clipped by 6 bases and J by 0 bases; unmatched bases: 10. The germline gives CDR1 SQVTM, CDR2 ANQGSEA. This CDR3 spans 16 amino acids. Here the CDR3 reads CSVGWTGEDSTDTQYF. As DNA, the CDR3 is TGCAGCGTGGGGTGGACAGGGGAAGATAGCACAGATACGCAGTATTTT.

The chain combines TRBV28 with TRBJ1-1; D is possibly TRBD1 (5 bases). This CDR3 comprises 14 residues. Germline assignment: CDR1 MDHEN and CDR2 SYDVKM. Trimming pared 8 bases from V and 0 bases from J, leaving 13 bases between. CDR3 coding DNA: TGTGCCAGCCCCAAAGCAGGGATGAACACTGAAGCTTTCTTT. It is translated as CASPKAGMNTEAFF.

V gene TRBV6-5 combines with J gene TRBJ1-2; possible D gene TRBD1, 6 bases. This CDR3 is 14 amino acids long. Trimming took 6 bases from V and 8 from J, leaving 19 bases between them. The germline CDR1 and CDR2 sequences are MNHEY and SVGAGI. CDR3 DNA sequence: TGTGCCAGCAGGAAACTACAGGGCAGCGGAGGCTACACCTTC. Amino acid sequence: CASRKLQGSGGYTF.

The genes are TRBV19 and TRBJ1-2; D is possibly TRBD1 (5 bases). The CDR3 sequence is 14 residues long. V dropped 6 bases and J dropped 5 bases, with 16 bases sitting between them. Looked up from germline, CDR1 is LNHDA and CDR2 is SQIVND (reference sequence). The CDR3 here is CASSGGIFLYGYTF. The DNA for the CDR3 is TGTGCCAGTAGCGGGGGGATATTCCTTTATGGCTACACCTTC.

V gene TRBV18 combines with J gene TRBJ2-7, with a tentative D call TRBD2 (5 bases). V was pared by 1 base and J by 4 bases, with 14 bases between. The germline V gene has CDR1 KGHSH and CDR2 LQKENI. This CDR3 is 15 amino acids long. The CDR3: CASSPRIDYGYEQYF. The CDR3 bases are TGTGCCAGCTCACCACGGATCGACTACGGATACGAGCAGTACTTC.